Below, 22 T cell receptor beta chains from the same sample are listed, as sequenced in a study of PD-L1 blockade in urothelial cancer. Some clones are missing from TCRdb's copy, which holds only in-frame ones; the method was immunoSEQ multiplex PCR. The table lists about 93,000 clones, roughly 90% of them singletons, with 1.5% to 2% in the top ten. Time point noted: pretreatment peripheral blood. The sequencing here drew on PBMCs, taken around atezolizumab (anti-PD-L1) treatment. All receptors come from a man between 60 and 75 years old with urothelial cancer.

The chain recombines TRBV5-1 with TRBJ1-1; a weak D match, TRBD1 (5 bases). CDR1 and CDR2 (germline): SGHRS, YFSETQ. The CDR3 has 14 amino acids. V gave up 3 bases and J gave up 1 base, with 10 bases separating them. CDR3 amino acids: CASSSDIGNTEAFF. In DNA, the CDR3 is TGCGCCAGCAGCTCGGACATAGGGAACACTGAAGCTTTCTTT.

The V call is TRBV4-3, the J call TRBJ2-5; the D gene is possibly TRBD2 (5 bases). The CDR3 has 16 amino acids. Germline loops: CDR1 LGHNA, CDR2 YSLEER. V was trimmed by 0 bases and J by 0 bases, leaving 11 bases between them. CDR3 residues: CASSQELGDYQETQYF. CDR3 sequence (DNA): TGCGCCAGCAGCCAAGAACTGGGAGACTACCAAGAGACCCAGTACTTC.

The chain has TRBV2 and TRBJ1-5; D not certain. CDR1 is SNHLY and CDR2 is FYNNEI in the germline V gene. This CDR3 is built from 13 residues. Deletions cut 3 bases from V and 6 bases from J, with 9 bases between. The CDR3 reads CASSDEVVQPQHF. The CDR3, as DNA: TGTGCCAGCAGTGACGAGGTGGTTCAGCCCCAGCATTTT.

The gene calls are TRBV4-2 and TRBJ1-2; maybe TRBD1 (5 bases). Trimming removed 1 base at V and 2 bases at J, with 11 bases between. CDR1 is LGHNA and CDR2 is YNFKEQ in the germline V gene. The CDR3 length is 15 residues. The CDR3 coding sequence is TGTGCCAGCAGCCAAGCTAACGGACACAACTATGGCTACACCTTC. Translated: CASSQANGHNYGYTF.

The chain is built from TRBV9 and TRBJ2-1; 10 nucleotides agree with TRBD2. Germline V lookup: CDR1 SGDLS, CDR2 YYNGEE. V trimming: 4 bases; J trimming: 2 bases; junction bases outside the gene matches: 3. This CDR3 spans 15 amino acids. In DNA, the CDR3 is TGTGCCAGCAGCTTAAGCGGGGGGGCCTACAATGAGCAGTTCTTC. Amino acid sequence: CASSLSGGAYNEQFF.

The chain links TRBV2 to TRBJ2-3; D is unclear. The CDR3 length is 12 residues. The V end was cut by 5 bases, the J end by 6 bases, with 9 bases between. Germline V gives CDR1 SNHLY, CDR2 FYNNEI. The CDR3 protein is CASSPQADTQYF. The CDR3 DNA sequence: TGTGCCAGCAGTCCCCAGGCTGATACGCAGTATTTT.

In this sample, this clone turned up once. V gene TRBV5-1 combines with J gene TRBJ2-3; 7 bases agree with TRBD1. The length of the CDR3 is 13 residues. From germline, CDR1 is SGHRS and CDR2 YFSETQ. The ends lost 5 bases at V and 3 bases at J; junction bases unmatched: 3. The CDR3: CASSETGTDTQYF. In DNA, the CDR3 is TGCGCCAGCAGTGAGACAGGGACAGATACGCAGTATTTT.

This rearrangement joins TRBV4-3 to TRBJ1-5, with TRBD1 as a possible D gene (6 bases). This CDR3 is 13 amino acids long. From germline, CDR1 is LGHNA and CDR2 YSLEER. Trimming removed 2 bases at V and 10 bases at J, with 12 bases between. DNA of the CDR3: TGCGCCAGCAGCCAACTATCGGACAGCCCCCAGCATTTT. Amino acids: CASSQLSDSPQHF.

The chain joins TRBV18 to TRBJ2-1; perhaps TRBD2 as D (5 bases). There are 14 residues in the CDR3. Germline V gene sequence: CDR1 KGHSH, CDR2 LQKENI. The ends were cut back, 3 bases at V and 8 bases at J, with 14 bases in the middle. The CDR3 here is CASSPDSPRDEQFF. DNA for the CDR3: TGTGCCAGCTCACCGGACTCGCCCCGAGATGAGCAGTTCTTC.

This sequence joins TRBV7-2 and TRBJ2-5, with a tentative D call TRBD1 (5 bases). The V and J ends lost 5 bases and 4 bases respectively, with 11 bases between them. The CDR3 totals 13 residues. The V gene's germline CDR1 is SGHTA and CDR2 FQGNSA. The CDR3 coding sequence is TGTGCCAGCAGCATCAGGGATCGAGAGACCCAGTACTTC. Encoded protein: CASSIRDRETQYF.

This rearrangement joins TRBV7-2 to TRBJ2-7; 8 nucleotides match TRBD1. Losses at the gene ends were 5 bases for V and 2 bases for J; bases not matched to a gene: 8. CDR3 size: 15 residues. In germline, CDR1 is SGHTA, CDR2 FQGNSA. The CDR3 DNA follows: TGTGCCAGCAGCCAAAGGACAGGGCTTACCTACGAGCAGTACTTC. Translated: CASSQRTGLTYEQYF. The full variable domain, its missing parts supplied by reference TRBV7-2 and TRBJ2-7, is GAGVSQSPSNKVTEKGKDVELRCDPISGHTALYWYRQSLGQGLEFLIYFQGNSAPDKSGLPSDRFSAERTGGSVSTLTIQRTQQEDSAVYLCASSQRTGLTYEQYFGPGTRLTVT.

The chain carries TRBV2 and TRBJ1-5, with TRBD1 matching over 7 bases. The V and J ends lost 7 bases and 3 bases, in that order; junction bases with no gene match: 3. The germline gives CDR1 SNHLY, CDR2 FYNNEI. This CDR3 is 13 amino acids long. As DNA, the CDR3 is TGTGCCAGCACAGGGGGGTACAATCAGCCCCAGCATTTT. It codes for CASTGGYNQPQHF.

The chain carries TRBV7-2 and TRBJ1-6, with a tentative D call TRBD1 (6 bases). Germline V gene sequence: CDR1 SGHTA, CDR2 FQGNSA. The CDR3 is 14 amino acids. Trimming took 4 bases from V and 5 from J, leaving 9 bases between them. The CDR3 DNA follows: TGTGCCAGCAGCTCACAGGGCAATAATTCACCCCTCCACTTT. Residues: CASSSQGNNSPLHF.

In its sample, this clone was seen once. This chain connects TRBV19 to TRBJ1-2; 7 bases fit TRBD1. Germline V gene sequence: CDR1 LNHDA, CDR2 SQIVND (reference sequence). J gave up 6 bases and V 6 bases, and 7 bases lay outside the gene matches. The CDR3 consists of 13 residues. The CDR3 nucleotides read TGTGCCAGTAGACCCGGGACAGCGAATGGCTACACCTTC. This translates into CASRPGTANGYTF.

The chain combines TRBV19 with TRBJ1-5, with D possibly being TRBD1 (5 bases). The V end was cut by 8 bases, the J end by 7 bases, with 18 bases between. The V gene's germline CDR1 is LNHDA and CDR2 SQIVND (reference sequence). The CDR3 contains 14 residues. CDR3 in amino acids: CASRGIGAGQPQHF. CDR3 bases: TGTGCCAGTCGGGGGATAGGGGCGGGACAGCCCCAGCATTTT.

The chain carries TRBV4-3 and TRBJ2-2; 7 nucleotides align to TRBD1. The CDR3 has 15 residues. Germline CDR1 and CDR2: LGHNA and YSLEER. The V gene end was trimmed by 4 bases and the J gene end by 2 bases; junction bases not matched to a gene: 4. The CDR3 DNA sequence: TGCGCCAGCAGCCTTAGGGGGCTTAACACCGGGGAGCTGTTTTTT. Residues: CASSLRGLNTGELFF.

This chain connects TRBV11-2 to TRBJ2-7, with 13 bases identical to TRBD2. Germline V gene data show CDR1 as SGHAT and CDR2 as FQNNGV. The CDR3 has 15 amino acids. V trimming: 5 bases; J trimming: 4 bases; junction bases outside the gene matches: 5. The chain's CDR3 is CASSPRTSGSYEQYF. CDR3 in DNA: TGTGCCAGCAGCCCGAGGACTAGCGGGAGTTACGAGCAGTACTTC. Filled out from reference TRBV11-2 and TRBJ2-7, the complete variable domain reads EAGVAQSPRYKIIEKRQSVAFWCNPISGHATLYWYQQILGQGPKLLIQFQNNGVVDDSQLPKDRFSAERLKGVDSTLKIQPAKLEDSAVYLCASSPRTSGSYEQYFGPGTRLTVT.

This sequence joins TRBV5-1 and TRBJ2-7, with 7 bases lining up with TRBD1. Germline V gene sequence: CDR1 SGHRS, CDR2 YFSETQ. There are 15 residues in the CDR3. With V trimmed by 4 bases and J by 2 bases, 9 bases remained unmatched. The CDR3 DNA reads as TGCGCCAGCAGCCAGACCGGGACAGACCCCTACGAGCAGTACTTC. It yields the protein CASSQTGTDPYEQYF.

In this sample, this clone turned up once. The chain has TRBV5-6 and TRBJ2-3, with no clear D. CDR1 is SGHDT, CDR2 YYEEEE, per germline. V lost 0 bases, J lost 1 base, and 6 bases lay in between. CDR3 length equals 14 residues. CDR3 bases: TGTGCCAGCAGCTTGGGACTGGGCACAGATACGCAGTATTTT. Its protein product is CASSLGLGTDTQYF. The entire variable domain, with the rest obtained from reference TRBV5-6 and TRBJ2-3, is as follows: DAGVTQSPTHLIKTRGQQVTLRCSPKSGHDTVSWYQQALGQGPQFIFQYYEEEERQRGNFPDRFSGHQFPNYSSELNVNALLLGDSALYLCASSLGLGTDTQYFGPGTRLTVL.

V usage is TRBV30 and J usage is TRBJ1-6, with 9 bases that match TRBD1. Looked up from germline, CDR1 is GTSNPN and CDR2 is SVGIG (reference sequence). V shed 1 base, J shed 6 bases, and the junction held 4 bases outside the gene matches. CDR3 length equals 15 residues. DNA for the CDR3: TGTGCCTGGAGTGAAACACAGGGGGCTAATTCACCCCTCCACTTT. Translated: CAWSETQGANSPLHF.

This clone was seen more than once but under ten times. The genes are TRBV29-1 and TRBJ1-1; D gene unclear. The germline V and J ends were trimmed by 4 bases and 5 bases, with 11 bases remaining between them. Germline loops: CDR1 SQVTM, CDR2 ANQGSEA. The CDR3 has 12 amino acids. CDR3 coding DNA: TGCAGCGTTGCGAGAGGGCGGACTGAAGCTTTCTTT. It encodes CSVARGRTEAFF.

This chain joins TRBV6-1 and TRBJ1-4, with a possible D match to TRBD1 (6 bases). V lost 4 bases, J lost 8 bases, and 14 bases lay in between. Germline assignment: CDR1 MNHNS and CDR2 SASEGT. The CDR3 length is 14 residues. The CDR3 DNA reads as TGTGCCAGCAGTGGGGGGGGCCTAGAAGAAAAACTGTTTTTT. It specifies CASSGGGLEEKLFF.